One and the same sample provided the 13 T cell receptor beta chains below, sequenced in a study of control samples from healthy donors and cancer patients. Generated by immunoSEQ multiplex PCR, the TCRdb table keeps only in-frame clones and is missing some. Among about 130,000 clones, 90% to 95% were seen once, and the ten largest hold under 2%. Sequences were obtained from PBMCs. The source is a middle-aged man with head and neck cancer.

The CDR3 loop reads CASSAQWELFF. The DNA for the CDR3 is TGTGCCAGCAGTGCGCAATGGGAGCTGTTTTTT. This chain uses TRBV6-4 with TRBJ2-2; no firm D call. Germline V CDR1 and CDR2: MRHNA, SNTAGT. The CDR3 contains 11 residues. V lost 4 bases and J lost 9, with 6 bases in between.

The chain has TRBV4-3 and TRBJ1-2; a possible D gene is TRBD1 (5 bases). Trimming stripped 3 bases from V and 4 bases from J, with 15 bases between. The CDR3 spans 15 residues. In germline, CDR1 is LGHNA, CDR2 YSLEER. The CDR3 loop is CASSQDPKGSYGYTF. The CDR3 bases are TGCGCCAGCAGCCAGGATCCCAAGGGGAGCTATGGCTACACCTTC.

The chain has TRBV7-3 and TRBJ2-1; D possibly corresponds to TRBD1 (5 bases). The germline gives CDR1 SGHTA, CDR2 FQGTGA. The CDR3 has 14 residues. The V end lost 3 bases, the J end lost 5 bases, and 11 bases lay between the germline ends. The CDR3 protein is CASSLETENNEQFF. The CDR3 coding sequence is TGTGCCAGCAGCTTGGAGACAGAAAACAATGAGCAGTTCTTC.

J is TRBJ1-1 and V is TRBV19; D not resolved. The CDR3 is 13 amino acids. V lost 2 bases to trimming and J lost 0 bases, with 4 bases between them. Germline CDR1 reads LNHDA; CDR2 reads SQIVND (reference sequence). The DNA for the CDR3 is TGTGCCAGTAGTATAAGAGTGAACACTGAAGCTTTCTTT. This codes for CASSIRVNTEAFF.

The CDR3 is CASSLIYMNTEAFF. The CDR3 bases are TGTGCCAGCAGCTTAATATACATGAACACTGAAGCTTTCTTT. This chain uses TRBV7-8 with TRBJ1-1; D unclear. The CDR3 is made up of 14 amino acids. V dropped 2 bases and J dropped 0 bases, with 7 bases sitting between them. CDR1 and CDR2 (germline): SGHVS, FQNEAQ.

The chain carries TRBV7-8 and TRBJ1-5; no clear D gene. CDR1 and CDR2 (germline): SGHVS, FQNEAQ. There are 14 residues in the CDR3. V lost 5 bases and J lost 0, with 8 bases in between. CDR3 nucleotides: TGTGCCAGCAGCCAGACCCATAGCAATCAGCCCCAGCATTTT. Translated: CASSQTHSNQPQHF.

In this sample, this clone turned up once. The CDR3 DNA sequence: TGTGCCATCAGTGAGGTGGGCAGGCACTATGGCTACACCTTC. Its translation is CAISEVGRHYGYTF. The chain employs TRBV10-3 and TRBJ1-2; no clear D gene. V lost 2 bases and J 3 bases, leaving 10 bases between the germline ends. This CDR3 contains 14 residues. CDR1 and CDR2 from the germline V gene are ENHRY and SYGVKD.

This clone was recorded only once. DNA of the CDR3: TGCGCCAGCAGTGGCGGGGACTTCTACGAGCAGTACTTC. It encodes CASSGGDFYEQYF. The chain recombines TRBV10-1 with TRBJ2-7; possible D gene TRBD2, 6 bases. V shed 4 bases and J shed 3 bases, with 10 bases lying between them. The CDR3 runs 13 residues. Germline lookup yields CDR1 WNHNN and CDR2 SYGVQD (reference sequence).

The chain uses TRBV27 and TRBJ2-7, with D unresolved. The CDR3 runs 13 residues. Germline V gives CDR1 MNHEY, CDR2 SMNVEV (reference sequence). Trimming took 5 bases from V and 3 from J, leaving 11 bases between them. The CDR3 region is CASSPYTNYEQYF. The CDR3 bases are TGTGCCAGCAGTCCGTACACAAACTACGAGCAGTACTTC.

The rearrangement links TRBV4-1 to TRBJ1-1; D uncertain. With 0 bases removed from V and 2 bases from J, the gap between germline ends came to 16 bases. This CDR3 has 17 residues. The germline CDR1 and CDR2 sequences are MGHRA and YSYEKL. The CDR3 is CASSQDPNDPKNTEAFF. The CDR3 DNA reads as TGCGCCAGCAGCCAAGATCCCAACGACCCAAAAAACACTGAAGCTTTCTTT.

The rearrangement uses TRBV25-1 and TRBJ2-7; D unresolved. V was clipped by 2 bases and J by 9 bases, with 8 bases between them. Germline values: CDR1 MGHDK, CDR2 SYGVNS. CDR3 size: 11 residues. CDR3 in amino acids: CASSEVNRQYF. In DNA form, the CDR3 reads TGTGCCAGCAGTGAAGTCAACAGGCAGTACTTC.

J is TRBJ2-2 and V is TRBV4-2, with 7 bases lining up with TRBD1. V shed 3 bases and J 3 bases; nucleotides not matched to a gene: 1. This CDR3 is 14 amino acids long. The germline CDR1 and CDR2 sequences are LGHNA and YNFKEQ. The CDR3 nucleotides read TGTGCCAGCAGCCAGGGACAGTACACCGGGGAGCTGTTTTTT. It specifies CASSQGQYTGELFF.

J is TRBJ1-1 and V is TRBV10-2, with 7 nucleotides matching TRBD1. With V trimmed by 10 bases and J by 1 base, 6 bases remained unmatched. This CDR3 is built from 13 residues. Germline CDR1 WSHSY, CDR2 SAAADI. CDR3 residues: CATKDRSNTEAFF. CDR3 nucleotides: TGCGCCACCAAGGACAGGTCGAACACTGAAGCTTTCTTT.